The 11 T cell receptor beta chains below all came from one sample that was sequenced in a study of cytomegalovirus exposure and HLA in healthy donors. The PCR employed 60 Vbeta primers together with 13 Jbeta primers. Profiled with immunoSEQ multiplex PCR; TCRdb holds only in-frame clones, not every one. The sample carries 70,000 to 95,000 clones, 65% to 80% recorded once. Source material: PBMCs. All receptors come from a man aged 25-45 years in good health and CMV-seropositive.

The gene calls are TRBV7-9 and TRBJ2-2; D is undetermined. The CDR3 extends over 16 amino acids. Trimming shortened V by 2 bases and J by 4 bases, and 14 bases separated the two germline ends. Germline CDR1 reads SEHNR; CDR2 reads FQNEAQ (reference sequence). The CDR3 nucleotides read TGTGCCAGCAGCTTAAAGTCCCAGCGCGCCACCGGGGAGCTGTTTTTT. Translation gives CASSLKSQRATGELFF.

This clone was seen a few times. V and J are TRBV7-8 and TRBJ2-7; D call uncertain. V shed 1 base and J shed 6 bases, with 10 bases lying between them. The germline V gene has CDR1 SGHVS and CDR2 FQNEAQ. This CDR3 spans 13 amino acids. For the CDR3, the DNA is TGTGCCAGCAGCTTAGGCCGGTCGTCCGAGCAGTACTTC. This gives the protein CASSLGRSSEQYF.

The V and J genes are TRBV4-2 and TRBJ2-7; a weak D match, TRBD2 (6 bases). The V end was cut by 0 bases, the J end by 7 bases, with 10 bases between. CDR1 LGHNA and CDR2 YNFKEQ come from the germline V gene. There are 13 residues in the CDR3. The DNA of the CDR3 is TGTGCCAGCAGCCAAGATCCCAGCGGGGAGCAGTACTTC. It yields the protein CASSQDPSGEQYF.

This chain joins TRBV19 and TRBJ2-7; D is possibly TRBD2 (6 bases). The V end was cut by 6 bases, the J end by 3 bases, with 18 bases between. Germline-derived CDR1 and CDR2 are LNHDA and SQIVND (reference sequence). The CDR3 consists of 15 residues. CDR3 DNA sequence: TGTGCCAGTAGCCCCTCCGGGACGGGAGACTACGAGCAGTACTTC. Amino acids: CASSPSGTGDYEQYF.

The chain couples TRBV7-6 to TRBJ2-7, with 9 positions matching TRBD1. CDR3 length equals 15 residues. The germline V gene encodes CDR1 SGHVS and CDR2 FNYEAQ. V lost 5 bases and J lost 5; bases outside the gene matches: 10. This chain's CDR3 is CASSLQGAPRNEQYF. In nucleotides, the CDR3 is TGTGCCAGCAGCCTACAGGGGGCGCCGAGGAACGAGCAGTACTTC.

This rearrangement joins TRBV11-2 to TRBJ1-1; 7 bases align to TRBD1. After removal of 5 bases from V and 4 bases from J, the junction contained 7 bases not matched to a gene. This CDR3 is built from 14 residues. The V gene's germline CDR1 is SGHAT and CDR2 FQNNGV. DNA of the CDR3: TGTGCCAGCAGCCGACAGGGCCCTGGCACTGAAGCTTTCTTT. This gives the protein CASSRQGPGTEAFF. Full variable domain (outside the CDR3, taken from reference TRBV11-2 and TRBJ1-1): EAGVAQSPRYKIIEKRQSVAFWCNPISGHATLYWYQQILGQGPKLLIQFQNNGVVDDSQLPKDRFSAERLKGVDSTLKIQPAKLEDSAVYLCASSRQGPGTEAFFGQGTRLTVV.

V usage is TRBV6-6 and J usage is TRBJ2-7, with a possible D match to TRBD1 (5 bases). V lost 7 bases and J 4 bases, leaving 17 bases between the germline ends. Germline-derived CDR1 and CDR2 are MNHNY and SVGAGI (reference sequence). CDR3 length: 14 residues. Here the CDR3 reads CASTPTGRPYEQYF. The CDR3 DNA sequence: TGTGCCAGCACCCCCACAGGTCGACCTTACGAGCAGTACTTC.

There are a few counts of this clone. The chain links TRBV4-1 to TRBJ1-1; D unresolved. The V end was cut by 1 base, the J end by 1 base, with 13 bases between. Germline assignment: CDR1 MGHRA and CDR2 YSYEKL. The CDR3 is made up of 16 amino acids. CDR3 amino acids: CASSQVLTTQNTEAFF. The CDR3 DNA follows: TGCGCCAGCAGCCAAGTTTTAACAACCCAGAACACTGAAGCTTTCTTT.

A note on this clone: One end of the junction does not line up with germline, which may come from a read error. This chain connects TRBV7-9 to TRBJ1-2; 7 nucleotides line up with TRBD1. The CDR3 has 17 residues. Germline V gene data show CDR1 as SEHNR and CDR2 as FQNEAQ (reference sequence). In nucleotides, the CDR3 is TGTTCCAGCAGCTTAGTGGGACAGCTTACTCCAGATGTGGGCTACACCTTC. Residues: CSSSLVGQLTPDVGYTF.

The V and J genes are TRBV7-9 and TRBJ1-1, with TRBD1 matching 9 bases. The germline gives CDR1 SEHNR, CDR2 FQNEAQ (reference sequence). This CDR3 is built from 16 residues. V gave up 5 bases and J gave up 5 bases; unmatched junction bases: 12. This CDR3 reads CASSGPGTGTFTEAFF. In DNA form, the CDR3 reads TGTGCCAGCAGCGGACCCGGGACAGGGACGTTTACTGAAGCTTTCTTT.

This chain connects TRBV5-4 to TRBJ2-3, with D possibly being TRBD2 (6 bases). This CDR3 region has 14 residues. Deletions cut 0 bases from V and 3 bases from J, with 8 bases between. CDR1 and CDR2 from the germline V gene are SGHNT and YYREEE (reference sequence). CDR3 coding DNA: TGTGCCAGCAGCTTGGCTGCGGGGACAGATACGCAGTATTTT. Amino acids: CASSLAAGTDTQYF.